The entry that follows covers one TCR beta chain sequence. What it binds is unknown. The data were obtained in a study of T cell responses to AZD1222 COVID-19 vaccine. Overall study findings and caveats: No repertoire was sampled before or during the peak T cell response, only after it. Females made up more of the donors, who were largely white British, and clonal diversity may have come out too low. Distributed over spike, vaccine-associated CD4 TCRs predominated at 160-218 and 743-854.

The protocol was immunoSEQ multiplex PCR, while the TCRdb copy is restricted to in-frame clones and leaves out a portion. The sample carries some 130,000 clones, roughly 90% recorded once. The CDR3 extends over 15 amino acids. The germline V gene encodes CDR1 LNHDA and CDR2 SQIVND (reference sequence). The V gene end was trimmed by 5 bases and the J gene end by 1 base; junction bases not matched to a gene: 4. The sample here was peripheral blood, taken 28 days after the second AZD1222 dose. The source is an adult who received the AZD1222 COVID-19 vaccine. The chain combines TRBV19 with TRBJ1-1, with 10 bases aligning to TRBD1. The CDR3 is CASSGQGGANTEAFF. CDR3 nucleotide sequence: TGTGCCAGTAGTGGACAGGGGGGCGCGAACACTGAAGCTTTCTTT.